The clone carrying this TCR beta chain has a handful of counts. These data originate in a study of post-analysis software for immune sequencing data. cDNA libraries for TCR beta contained unique molecular identifiers. Each CDR3 protein gets one entry after TCRdb re-called the PCR reads with MiXCR. The repertoire holds approximately 630,000 distinct CDR3 sequences, roughly three fifths seen once, with around 11% in the top ten. The sequencing input was blood. The receptor's source is a girl aged 2 to 9 with multiple sclerosis.

The chain's CDR3 is CASSRTRLDGNTIYF. The DNA for the CDR3 is TGTGCCAGCAGCCGAACACGTCTAGACGGAAACACCATATATTTT. The genes are TRBV6-1 and TRBJ1-3; D is unclear. Trimming removed 6 bases at V and 4 bases at J, with 16 bases between. The CDR3 is 15 amino acids. Germline V gene sequence: CDR1 MNHNS, CDR2 SASEGT.